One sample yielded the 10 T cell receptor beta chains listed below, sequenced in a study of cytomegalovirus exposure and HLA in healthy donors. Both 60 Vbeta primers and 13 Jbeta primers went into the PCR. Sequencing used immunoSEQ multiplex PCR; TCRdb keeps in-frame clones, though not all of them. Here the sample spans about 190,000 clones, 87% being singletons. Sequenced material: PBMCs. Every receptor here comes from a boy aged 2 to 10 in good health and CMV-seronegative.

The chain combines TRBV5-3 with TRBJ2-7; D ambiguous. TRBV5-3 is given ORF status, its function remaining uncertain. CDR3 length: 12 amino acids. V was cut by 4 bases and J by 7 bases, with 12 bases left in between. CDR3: CARSRLPREQYF. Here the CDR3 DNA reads TGTGCCAGAAGCCGCCTCCCGCGGGAGCAGTACTTC.

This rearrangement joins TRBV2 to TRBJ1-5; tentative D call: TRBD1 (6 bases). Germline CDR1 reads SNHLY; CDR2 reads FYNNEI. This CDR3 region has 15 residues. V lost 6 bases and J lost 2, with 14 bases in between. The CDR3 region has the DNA TGTGCCAGCAGAGAACAGGGTTTAGGCAATCAGCCCCAGCATTTT. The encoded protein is CASREQGLGNQPQHF. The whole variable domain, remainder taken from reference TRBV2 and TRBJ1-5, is EPEVTQTPSHQVTQMGQEVILRCVPISNHLYFYWYRQILGQKVEFLVSFYNNEISEKSEIFDDQFSVERPDGSNFTLKIRSTKLEDSAMYFCASREQGLGNQPQHFGDGTRLSIL.

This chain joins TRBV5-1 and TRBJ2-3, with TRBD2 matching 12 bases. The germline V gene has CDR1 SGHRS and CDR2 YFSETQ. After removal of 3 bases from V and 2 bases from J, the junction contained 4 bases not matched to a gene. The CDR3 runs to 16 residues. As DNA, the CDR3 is TGCGCCAGCAGCTCTGGACTAGCGGGGAACACAGATACGCAGTATTTT. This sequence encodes CASSSGLAGNTDTQYF.

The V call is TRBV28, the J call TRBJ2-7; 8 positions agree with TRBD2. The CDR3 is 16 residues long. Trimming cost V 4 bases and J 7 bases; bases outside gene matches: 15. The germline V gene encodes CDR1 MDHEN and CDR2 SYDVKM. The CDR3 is CASSSPRGGGGREQYF. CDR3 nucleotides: TGTGCCAGCAGTTCCCCCCGGGGGGGAGGGGGTCGGGAGCAGTACTTC.

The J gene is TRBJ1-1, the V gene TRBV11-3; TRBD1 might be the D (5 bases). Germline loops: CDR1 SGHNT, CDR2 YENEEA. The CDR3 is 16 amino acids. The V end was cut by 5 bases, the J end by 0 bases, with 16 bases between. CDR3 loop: CASSNQGEGMNTEAFF. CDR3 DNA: TGTGCCAGCAGCAACCAAGGGGAAGGAATGAACACTGAAGCTTTCTTT.

The CDR3 nucleotides read TGTGCCAGCAGCTTAGACGACAGGGCGCGATCACCCCTCCACTTT. Protein: CASSLDDRARSPLHF. This chain joins TRBV7-8 and TRBJ1-6; TRBD1 matches at 7 bases. With V trimmed by 1 base and J by 10 bases, 7 bases remained unmatched. The CDR3 sequence is 15 residues long. Germline V CDR1 and CDR2: SGHVS, FQNEAQ.

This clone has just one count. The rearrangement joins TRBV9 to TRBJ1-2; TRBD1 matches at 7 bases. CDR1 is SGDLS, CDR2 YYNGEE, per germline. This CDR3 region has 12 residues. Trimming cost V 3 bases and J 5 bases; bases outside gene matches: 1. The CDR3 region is CASSETGYGYTF. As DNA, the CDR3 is TGTGCCAGCAGCGAGACAGGGTATGGCTACACCTTC.

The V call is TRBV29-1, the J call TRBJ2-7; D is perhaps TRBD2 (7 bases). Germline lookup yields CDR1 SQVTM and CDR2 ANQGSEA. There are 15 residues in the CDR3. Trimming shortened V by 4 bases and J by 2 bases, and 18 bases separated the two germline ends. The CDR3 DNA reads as TGCAGCGTTGTGGGGGGGCGGATTTCCCCCTACGAGCAGTACTTC. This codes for CSVVGGRISPYEQYF.

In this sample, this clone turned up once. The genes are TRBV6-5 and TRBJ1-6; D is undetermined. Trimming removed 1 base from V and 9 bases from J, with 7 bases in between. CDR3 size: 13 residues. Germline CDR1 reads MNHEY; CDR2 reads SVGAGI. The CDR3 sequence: CASSYYIASPLHF. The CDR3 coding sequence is TGTGCCAGCAGTTACTACATAGCTTCACCCCTCCACTTT.

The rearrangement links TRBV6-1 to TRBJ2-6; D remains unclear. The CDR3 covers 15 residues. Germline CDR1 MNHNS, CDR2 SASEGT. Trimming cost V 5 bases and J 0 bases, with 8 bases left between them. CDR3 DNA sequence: TGTGCCAGCAGTTCCGGAGTCTCTGGGGCCAACGTCCTGACTTTC. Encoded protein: CASSSGVSGANVLTF.